The sequence of this T cell receptor (beta chain) was determined in a study of identical twins. Carrying unique molecular identifiers, the cDNA also gained a universal primer site through template switching. MiXCR was run by TCRdb on the 5' RACE reads, yielding one entry per CDR3 protein. The table shows some 790,000 distinct CDR3 sequences, with roughly 18% occurring only once. This clonotype has a count of ten or more. V was pared by 7 bases and J by 9 bases, with 7 bases of the junction left unmatched. CDR3 length: 13 residues. Germline V gene data show CDR1 as MNHNS and CDR2 as SASEGT. The data were also submitted as part of a second study, on T cells expressing NK-cell markers. From that second work: These clonotypes also led the CD3+CD56-NKG2C+ fraction in a handful of donors. Whether expanded NKG2C+ T cell clones were HCMV specific stayed uncertain.

V is TRBV6-1 and J is TRBJ1-5; TRBD1 matches at 9 bases. The source is a woman aged 18-35 years in good health. The sample comprised PBMCs. The CDR3 DNA sequence: TGTGCCAGCACTCGGGGACAGGGCCTGCCCCAGCATTTT. Protein: CASTRGQGLPQHF.